This TCR beta chain came from a study of blood T cell repertoires in COVID-19. Trimming left V 1 base short and J 2 bases short, with 9 bases between. The CDR3 loop spans 14 amino acids. Germline lookup yields CDR1 SGHKS and CDR2 YYEKEE (reference sequence). The assay was immunoSEQ multiplex PCR, and TCRdb's table has in-frame clones only and misses some. The sample lists about 320,000 clones, approximately 88% occurring once. The specimen sequenced was PBMCs or T cells enriched from blood (not recorded which). This clonotype originated in a man aged 55 to 69 who had recovered from COVID-19. The chain joins TRBV5-5 to TRBJ1-1; D gene uncertain. CDR3 sequence: CASSLSVGNTEAFF. The CDR3 region has the DNA TGTGCCAGCAGCTTGTCGGTTGGTAACACTGAAGCTTTCTTT. Using reference TRBV5-5 and TRBJ1-1 for the parts outside the CDR3, the full variable domain is DAGVTQSPTHLIKTRGQQVTLRCSPISGHKSVSWYQQVLGQGPQFIFQYYEKEERGRGNFPDRFSARQFPNYSSELNVNALLLGDSALYLCASSLSVGNTEAFFGQGTRLTVV.